What follows are 3 T cell receptor beta chains derived from one specimen sequenced in a study of shared T cell receptors in the human thymus. TCRdb's table, derived via immunoSEQ multiplex PCR, lists solely in-frame clones and lacks some. The table shows approximately 760,000 clones, with approximately 83% occurring only once. The same sample was also studied in work on human thymus T cells.

Sequences were obtained from thymocytes. These receptors all stem from a girl under three years old with a congenital heart defect.

The rearrangement joins TRBV6-5 to TRBJ1-2; 7 bases agree with TRBD1. This CDR3 spans 13 amino acids. Germline CDR1 and CDR2: MNHEY and SVGAGI. V lost 2 bases to trimming and J lost 6 bases; unmatched junction nucleotides: 3. CDR3 bases: TGTGCCAGCAGTTACCCTACAGGGGATGGCTACACCTTC. Its translation: CASSYPTGDGYTF.

V gene TRBV6-1 combines with J gene TRBJ1-2; the D is unclear. This CDR3 has 14 amino acids. The ends were cut back, 0 bases at V and 8 bases at J, with 13 bases in the middle. The germline gives CDR1 MNHNS, CDR2 SASEGT. The CDR3 DNA reads as TGTGCCAGCAGTGAAGCGGGGAGAGGGAGAGGCTACACCTTC. It specifies CASSEAGRGRGYTF.

The chain employs TRBV4-3 and TRBJ2-1, with 8 bases aligning to TRBD1. The germline V gene encodes CDR1 LGHNA and CDR2 YSLEER. The CDR3 is 17 residues long. With V trimmed by 4 bases and J by 0 bases, 8 bases remained unmatched. The CDR3 DNA sequence: TGCGCCAGCAGCCTTACCCGTGACAGGGGCTCCTACAATGAGCAGTTCTTC. It yields the protein CASSLTRDRGSYNEQFF.